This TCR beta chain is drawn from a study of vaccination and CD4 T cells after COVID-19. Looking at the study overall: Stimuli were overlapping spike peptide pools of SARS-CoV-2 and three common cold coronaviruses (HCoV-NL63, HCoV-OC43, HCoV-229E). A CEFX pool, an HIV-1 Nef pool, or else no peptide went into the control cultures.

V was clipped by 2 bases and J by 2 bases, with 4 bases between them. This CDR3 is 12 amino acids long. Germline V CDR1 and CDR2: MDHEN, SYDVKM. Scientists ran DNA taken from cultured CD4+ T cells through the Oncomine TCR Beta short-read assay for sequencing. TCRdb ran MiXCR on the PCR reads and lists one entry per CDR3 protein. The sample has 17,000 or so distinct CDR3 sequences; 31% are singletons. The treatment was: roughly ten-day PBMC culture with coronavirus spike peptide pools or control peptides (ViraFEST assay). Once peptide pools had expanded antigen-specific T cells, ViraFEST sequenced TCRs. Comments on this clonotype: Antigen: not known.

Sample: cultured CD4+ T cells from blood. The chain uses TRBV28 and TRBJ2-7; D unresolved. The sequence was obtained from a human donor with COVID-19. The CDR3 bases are TGTGCCAGCAGTTTAAACCCCTACGAGCAGTACTTC. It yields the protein CASSLNPYEQYF.